The 10 T cell receptor beta chains reported below all come from one sample, sequenced in a study of blood T cell repertoires in COVID-19. Assay: immunoSEQ multiplex PCR; the TCRdb copy retains only in-frame clones and omits some. The sample records around 150,000 clones, approximately 82% being singletons. The sequencing sample was made of peripheral blood. These TCRs come from a woman between 40 and 55 years old with COVID-19, enrolled during active disease.

The chain is built from TRBV3-1 (or the pseudogene TRBV3-2) and TRBJ1-2, with D maybe TRBD1 (6 bases). Looked up from germline, CDR1 is LGHDT and CDR2 is YNNKEL (reference sequence). The CDR3 has 15 amino acids. With 1 base removed from V and 7 bases from J, the gap between germline ends came to 16 bases. The CDR3 is CASSQGSPGVAGYTF. DNA of the CDR3: TGTGCCAGCAGCCAAGGGTCCCCAGGGGTCGCTGGCTACACCTTC.

J is TRBJ2-2 and V is TRBV4-1; D uncertain. The germline V gene has CDR1 MGHRA and CDR2 YSYEKL. The germline V and J ends were trimmed by 4 bases and 6 bases, with 15 bases remaining between them. The CDR3 spans 15 residues. The CDR3 sequence is CASSRSQRSAGELFF. CDR3 DNA: TGCGCCAGCAGCCGAAGCCAGCGATCGGCCGGGGAGCTGTTTTTT.

V is TRBV19 and J is TRBJ2-1; 8 positions match TRBD2. CDR3 length equals 15 residues. Germline V gives CDR1 LNHDA, CDR2 SQIVND (reference sequence). The trim removed 6 bases at V and 5 bases at J, leaving 9 bases unmatched. CDR3 in amino acids: CASSRGLAGNNEQFF. CDR3 nucleotide sequence: TGTGCCAGTAGCCGAGGACTAGCAGGAAACAATGAGCAGTTCTTC.

This rearrangement joins TRBV7-9 to TRBJ2-3; 7 bases agree with TRBD1. V lost 11 bases and J lost 2; bases outside the gene matches: 10. The CDR3 has 14 amino acids. Looked up from germline, CDR1 is SEHNR and CDR2 is FQNEAQ (reference sequence). The CDR3 DNA is TGTGCCTGCATGACAGGGTTTCTCACAGATACGCAGTATTTT. As protein: CACMTGFLTDTQYF.

J is TRBJ2-2 and V is TRBV5-1, with D possibly matching TRBD1 (6 bases). The CDR3 is 15 amino acids. With 3 bases removed from V and 6 bases from J, the gap between germline ends came to 15 bases. Germline CDR1 is SGHRS and CDR2 is YFSETQ. The CDR3 sequence is CASSSDHRVAGELFF. CDR3 coding DNA: TGCGCCAGCAGCTCGGACCACAGGGTAGCCGGGGAGCTGTTTTTT.

The chain carries TRBV5-8 and TRBJ2-7, with D possibly TRBD2 on 5 matching bases. V gave up 4 bases and J gave up 2 bases, with 16 bases separating them. This CDR3 contains 15 residues. CDR1 and CDR2 from the germline V gene are SGHTS and YDEGEE. CDR3 nucleotide sequence: TGTGCCAGCAGCCCGGGGTCCCACCCCGCCTACGAGCAGTACTTC. Protein sequence: CASSPGSHPAYEQYF.

V and J are TRBV20-1 and TRBJ2-1, with D perhaps matching TRBD2 (5 bases). V was trimmed by 7 bases and J by 6 bases, leaving 10 bases between them. Germline V gene sequence: CDR1 DFQATT, CDR2 SNEGSKA (reference sequence). There are 11 residues in the CDR3. CDR3 sequence: CSVYSVNEQFF. In DNA form, the CDR3 reads TGCAGTGTATATAGCGTCAATGAGCAGTTCTTC.

The table lists this clone with a count of one. V gene TRBV9 combines with J gene TRBJ2-3, with a tentative D call TRBD2 (6 bases). The germline V gene encodes CDR1 SGDLS and CDR2 YYNGEE. The V gene lost 4 bases and the J gene lost 0 bases, with 18 bases spanning the gap. This CDR3 region has 17 residues. The CDR3: CASSHQGLTFSTDTQYF. CDR3 coding DNA: TGTGCCAGCAGCCACCAGGGACTCACCTTTAGCACAGATACGCAGTATTTT.

The genes are TRBV19 and TRBJ1-2; 7 positions agree with TRBD1. V was pared by 7 bases and J by 4 bases, with 3 bases of the junction left unmatched. This CDR3 is built from 12 residues. Germline loops: CDR1 LNHDA, CDR2 SQIVND (reference sequence). CDR3 sequence reads: CASNRQGYGYTF. DNA for the CDR3: TGTGCCAGTAACCGACAGGGCTATGGCTACACCTTC.

This chain connects TRBV28 to TRBJ2-3; possibly TRBD1 for D (6 bases). Germline CDR1 MDHEN, CDR2 SYDVKM. The CDR3 has 14 amino acids. Trimming left V 6 bases short and J 1 base short, with 11 bases between. The chain's CDR3 is CASSGQYRTDTQYF. For the CDR3, the DNA is TGTGCCAGCAGCGGACAGTACCGCACAGATACGCAGTATTTT.